Following are 20 T cell receptor beta chains from one sample sequenced in a study of shared T cell receptors in the human thymus. Sequenced by immunoSEQ multiplex PCR; TCRdb stores in-frame clones only, minus some. The table includes about 660,000 clones, around 87% detected once. These data were also filed under a second study, of human thymus T cells.

Sequencing input: thymocytes. Receptor source: a boy under two years old with a congenital heart defect.

The chain uses TRBV5-6 and TRBJ2-2; 11 nucleotides align to TRBD2. Per the germline V gene, CDR1 is SGHDT and CDR2 is YYEEEE. J gave up 5 bases and V 7 bases, and 7 bases lay outside the gene matches. The length of the CDR3 is 15 residues. DNA for the CDR3: TGTGCCAGCGGTCTAGCGGGAGGTGGGACCGGGGAGCTGTTTTTT. Translating it yields CASGLAGGGTGELFF.

The chain uses TRBV29-1 and TRBJ2-7, with 7 positions matching TRBD1. Germline assignment: CDR1 SQVTM and CDR2 ANQGSEA. This CDR3 comprises 14 residues. Unmatched junction bases numbered 8, after V lost 4 bases and J lost 2 bases. In DNA form, the CDR3 reads TGCAGCGTTGGGGGTGACAGGGTCCCCTACGAGCAGTACTTC. Residues: CSVGGDRVPYEQYF.

V and J are TRBV18 and TRBJ2-1, with TRBD2 matching 11 bases. Germline CDR1 reads KGHSH; CDR2 reads LQKENI. With 4 bases clipped from V and 5 bases from J, the junction kept 7 bases outside the gene matches. The CDR3 length is 16 residues. The DNA of the CDR3 is TGTGCCAGCTCACACTCAACTAGCGGGAGTCACAATGAGCAGTTCTTC. The encoded protein is CASSHSTSGSHNEQFF.

The V call is TRBV6-6, the J call TRBJ2-7; TRBD2 might be the D (6 bases). CDR3 length equals 14 residues. Germline assignment: CDR1 MNHNY and CDR2 SVGAGI (reference sequence). Trimming stripped 4 bases from V and 2 bases from J, with 12 bases between. The CDR3 protein is CASSLPGATYEQYF. DNA of the CDR3: TGTGCCAGCAGTTTACCGGGAGCCACCTACGAGCAGTACTTC.

V and J are TRBV7-2 and TRBJ2-1, with 8 nucleotides matching TRBD1. V lost 0 bases, J lost 9 bases, and 4 bases stayed unmatched. Germline CDR1 SGHTA, CDR2 FQGNSA. There are 14 residues in the CDR3. The CDR3 protein is CASSLAPGTGEQFF. CDR3 nucleotides: TGTGCCAGCAGCTTAGCTCCCGGGACAGGTGAGCAGTTCTTC.

This chain links TRBV5-5 with TRBJ2-1, with 10 bases identical to TRBD1. This CDR3 spans 16 amino acids. Trimming cost V 4 bases and J 6 bases; bases outside gene matches: 10. Germline lookup yields CDR1 SGHKS and CDR2 YYEKEE (reference sequence). CDR3 amino acids: CASSHFGTGVVNEQFF. The CDR3 coding sequence is TGTGCCAGCAGCCACTTCGGGACAGGGGTAGTCAATGAGCAGTTCTTC.

CDR3 amino acids: CASSSRPGMIHSNQPQHF. The CDR3 DNA is TGTGCCAGCAGTTCGCGGCCGGGGATGATTCATAGCAATCAGCCCCAGCATTTT. The chain is built from TRBV27 and TRBJ1-5; D remains unclear. The CDR3 length is 18 residues. Germline values: CDR1 MNHEY, CDR2 SMNVEV (reference sequence). Deletions cut 4 bases from V and 0 bases from J, with 19 bases between.

The chain is built from TRBV30 and TRBJ2-7, with 9 bases identical to TRBD1. The J segment lost 2 bases and the V segment lost 0 bases, leaving 2 bases of the junction unmatched. Germline V gene lookup returns CDR1 GTSNPN and CDR2 SVGIG (reference sequence). This CDR3 is 14 amino acids long. DNA for the CDR3: TGTGCCTGGAGTGTACGGGACAGGGCCTACGAGCAGTACTTC. Its protein is CAWSVRDRAYEQYF.

This chain connects TRBV5-6 to TRBJ2-3; TRBD1 is a possible D gene (6 bases). Germline-derived CDR1 and CDR2 are SGHDT and YYEEEE. The V end was cut by 5 bases, the J end by 1 base, with 17 bases between. This CDR3 comprises 16 residues. Written as DNA, the CDR3 is TGTGCCAGCAGGGTAGGACTCGAGGGGGGCACAGATACGCAGTATTTT. Its translation: CASRVGLEGGTDTQYF.

This chain links TRBV12-5 with TRBJ2-1, with a tentative D call TRBD1 (7 bases). This CDR3 region has 17 residues. Trimming took 2 bases from V and 11 from J, leaving 25 bases between them. Germline V gene sequence: CDR1 LGHNT, CDR2 FRNRAP. The CDR3 is CASGLLTRDSPTMKQFF. CDR3 in DNA: TGTGCTAGTGGTTTGCTAACGCGGGACAGCCCAACTATGAAGCAGTTCTTC.

This chain connects TRBV19 to TRBJ2-3; D is possibly TRBD2 (5 bases). Germline V lookup: CDR1 LNHDA, CDR2 SQIVND (reference sequence). Deletions cut 0 bases from V and 3 bases from J, with 16 bases between. There are 17 residues in the CDR3. The CDR3 loop is CASSIDLGLDLTDTQYF. The CDR3 nucleotides are TGTGCCAGTAGTATAGATCTCGGACTCGATCTAACAGATACGCAGTATTTT.

The chain joins TRBV2 to TRBJ2-7; TRBD2 is a possible D gene (6 bases). V was trimmed by 6 bases and J by 3 bases, leaving 15 bases between them. CDR1 SNHLY and CDR2 FYNNEI come from the germline V gene. This CDR3 comprises 14 residues. CDR3 DNA: TGTGCCAGCAGCTCCGGGACTTCGGTCTACGAGCAGTACTTC. Its translation: CASSSGTSVYEQYF.

The chain is built from TRBV10-3 and TRBJ2-7; TRBD1 matches 10 bases. J was trimmed by 4 bases and V by 7 bases; bases with no gene match: 7. CDR1 ENHRY and CDR2 SYGVKD come from the germline V gene. The length of the CDR3 is 14 residues. CDR3 residues: CAIKLTGGRYEQYF. CDR3 sequence (DNA): TGTGCCATCAAACTGACAGGGGGCAGGTACGAGCAGTACTTC.

The chain couples TRBV13 to TRBJ2-1, with TRBD2 matching 9 bases. Trimming removed 3 bases from V and 7 bases from J; junction bases left unmatched: 7. In germline, CDR1 is PRHDT, CDR2 FYEKMQ (reference sequence). The CDR3 totals 15 residues. The CDR3 spells CASSFLLAGYNEQFF. CDR3 coding DNA: TGTGCCAGCAGCTTTCTCCTAGCGGGATATAATGAGCAGTTCTTC.

V and J are TRBV19 and TRBJ1-1, with 10 bases identical to TRBD1. The CDR3 consists of 18 residues. After removal of 7 bases from V and 2 bases from J, the junction contained 16 bases not matched to a gene. Germline V CDR1 and CDR2: LNHDA, SQIVND (reference sequence). The chain's CDR3 is CASTTTGRDRGLNTEAFF. CDR3 coding DNA: TGTGCCAGTACCACGACCGGCAGGGACAGGGGTCTTAACACTGAAGCTTTCTTT.

The chain links TRBV25-1 to TRBJ2-7; D ambiguous. This CDR3 region has 16 residues. Looked up from germline, CDR1 is MGHDK and CDR2 is SYGVNS. Trimming took off 4 bases at V and 0 bases at J, with 16 bases between the two ends. This CDR3 is CASSGPRHAFSYEQYF. The DNA for the CDR3 is TGTGCCAGCAGTGGCCCTCGACACGCATTCTCCTACGAGCAGTACTTC.

J is TRBJ2-3 and V is TRBV5-4; 11 bases agree with TRBD2. The V and J ends lost 3 bases and 2 bases, in that order; junction bases with no gene match: 8. The CDR3 consists of 17 residues. CDR1 and CDR2 (germline): SGHNT, YYREEE (reference sequence). The CDR3 region has the DNA TGTGCCAGCAGCTGCTCGACTAGCGGGAACATCACAGATACGCAGTATTTT. Its protein is CASSCSTSGNITDTQYF.

The rearrangement links TRBV19 to TRBJ2-1; 7 bases agree with TRBD2. Germline V lookup: CDR1 LNHDA, CDR2 SQIVND (reference sequence). The CDR3 has 14 residues. V shed 6 bases and J 2 bases; nucleotides not matched to a gene: 4. The CDR3 DNA is TGTGCCAGTAGGGGGGGGAGAGCCTACAATGAGCAGTTCTTC. Amino acid sequence: CASRGGRAYNEQFF.

The chain has TRBV25-1 and TRBJ1-2; D gene unclear. The CDR3 is made up of 13 amino acids. Germline assignment: CDR1 MGHDK and CDR2 SYGVNS. V shed 5 bases and J shed 7 bases, with 14 bases lying between them. The CDR3 protein is CASSTGFTGGYTF. The DNA for the CDR3 is TGTGCCAGCAGTACCGGGTTTACTGGTGGCTACACCTTC.

This sequence joins TRBV28 and TRBJ2-3, with TRBD1 identical over 7 bases. The ends lost 4 bases at V and 5 bases at J; junction bases unmatched: 6. CDR1 MDHEN and CDR2 SYDVKM come from the germline V gene. CDR3 length: 14 amino acids. CDR3 residues: CASSWAGGVDTQYF. As DNA, the CDR3 is TGTGCCAGCAGTTGGGCAGGGGGTGTAGATACGCAGTATTTT.